This TCR beta chain was profiled in a study of T-cell memory formation after mild COVID-19. Germline loops: CDR1 SGHTA, CDR2 FQGNSA. The CDR3 contains 15 residues. V trimming: 2 bases; J trimming: 8 bases; junction bases outside the gene matches: 9. TCRdb reprocessed the 5' RACE reads via MiXCR and lists one record per CDR3 protein. Of around 140,000 distinct CDR3 sequences detected, under 30% appear once; the ten largest clones hold around a quarter. Findings of the study overall: Contracting clones from day 15 to 85 had balanced CD4/CD8; later expanders favoured CD4+.

As concerns this clonotype: Its antigen remains unidentified.

The chain couples TRBV7-2 to TRBJ2-1, with 7 bases fitting TRBD2. This receptor was identified in an adult woman who had mild COVID-19 (a few samples of this study predate the infection). Cell type and time point are not known. Sequencing used PBMCs or a T cell subset sorted from them (not recorded which). The CDR3 region has the DNA TGTGCCAGCAGCTTATACGGGGGGTCCGGCGATGAGCAGTTCTTC. Protein product: CASSLYGGSGDEQFF.